This TCR beta chain emerged from a study of blood T cells in healthy people across ages. Study-wide points: Age showed a roughly linear inverse relationship with TCR beta diversity per million T cells.

This clonotype was seen a handful of times. The antigen remains unidentified. The length of the CDR3 is 13 residues. Germline CDR1 and CDR2: SEHNR and FQNEAQ (reference sequence). V was cut by 5 bases and J by 8 bases, with 10 bases left in between. Total RNA, at least 5.5 micrograms per sample, came from PBMCs. A second 7 to 11 cycle PCR used barcoded and J-beta primers. Each sample yielded at least 2.5 million CDR3-containing paired-end reads. TCRdb independently ran MiXCR on the 5' RACE reads; one entry per CDR3 protein. The sample shows about 640,000 distinct CDR3 sequences, around 54% of them seen only once.

This sequence joins TRBV7-9 and TRBJ1-6; no firm D call. The source is a man aged 55 to 69 in good health. The sample consisted of blood. The CDR3: CASSTGWDSPLHF. The CDR3 nucleotides are TGTGCCAGCAGCACTGGGTGGGATTCACCCCTCCACTTT.